The 10 T cell receptor beta chains in this list originate from one sample, sequenced in a study of T cell responses to AZD1222 COVID-19 vaccine (dated by TCRdb to 2020 to 2023). What the time point label conveys for this sample: baseline before first vaccination. The library was produced with the immunoSEQ multiplex PCR assay. Imported from immuneACCESS, the table was reduced by TCRdb to in-frame sequences with V and J called. These copies leave out some clones; in studies compared against another copy, an unresolved V gene accounts for under half, and the cause of the remainder is not known. This sample has approximately 100,000 clones in its table, and just over 90% of those were observed once. The top ten constitute approximately 4.5% of the sample. Sequenced here: peripheral blood, sampled on day 0 of AZD1222 vaccination. The receptors derive from an adult in good health.

The J gene is TRBJ2-7, the V gene TRBV29-1, with D uncertain. Germline V gene lookup returns CDR1 SQVTM and CDR2 ANQGSEA. This CDR3 spans 13 amino acids. Deletions cut 0 bases from V and 4 bases from J, with 10 bases between. CDR3 nucleotides: TGCAGCGTTGAAGACCCGATTGGGTACGAGCAGTACTTC. Protein sequence: CSVEDPIGYEQYF.

The CDR3 sequence: CASSLGAGVLETQYF. For the CDR3, the DNA is TGTGCCAGCAGCTTGGGGGCAGGGGTCTTAGAGACCCAGTACTTC. This rearrangement joins TRBV7-3 to TRBJ2-5, with a weak D call TRBD1 (6 bases). In germline, CDR1 is SGHTA, CDR2 FQGTGA. CDR3 length: 15 amino acids. Trimming removed 3 bases at V and 4 bases at J, with 15 bases between.

The CDR3 region is CAISEVGGAYNEQFF. CDR3 DNA sequence: TGTGCCATCAGTGAAGTGGGGGGCGCCTACAATGAGCAGTTCTTC. The chain employs TRBV10-3 and TRBJ2-1; D possibly matches TRBD1 or TRBD2 (6 bases each). The CDR3 has 15 residues. Per the germline V gene, CDR1 is ENHRY and CDR2 is SYGVKD. The V and J ends lost 3 bases and 2 bases respectively, with 11 bases between them.

The CDR3, as DNA: TGTGCCAGCAGCTTTCTGGGTCGAAATCAGCCCCAGCATTTT. It is translated as CASSFLGRNQPQHF. The gene calls are TRBV7-9 and TRBJ1-5, with D unclear. The length of the CDR3 is 14 residues. Between the trimmed V and J ends, which lost 3 bases and 4 bases, there was a span of 10 bases. Germline V gene data show CDR1 as SEHNR and CDR2 as FQNEAQ (reference sequence).

This chain uses TRBV18 with TRBJ1-5; 10 positions agree with TRBD1. The CDR3 spans 14 residues. V dropped 4 bases and J dropped 7; count of bases not matched to a gene: 4. Germline CDR1 is KGHSH and CDR2 is LQKENI. Here the CDR3 reads CASSRDRGYQPQHF. The CDR3 region has the DNA TGTGCCAGCTCACGGGACAGGGGATACCAGCCCCAGCATTTT.

The J gene is TRBJ1-2, the V gene TRBV5-4, with D unclear. This CDR3 spans 14 amino acids. V was cut by 0 bases and J by 1 base, with 7 bases left in between. The V gene's germline CDR1 is SGHNT and CDR2 YYREEE (reference sequence). This CDR3 is CASSLADNNYGYTF. The CDR3 coding sequence is TGTGCCAGCAGCTTGGCCGACAATAACTATGGCTACACCTTC.

V and J are TRBV6-5 and TRBJ1-1, with D tentatively TRBD1 (5 bases). V gave up 8 bases and J gave up 4 bases, with 17 bases separating them. This CDR3 is built from 14 residues. CDR1 MNHEY and CDR2 SVGAGI come from the germline V gene. The CDR3 DNA reads TGTGCCAGCTATGCTCAGGGTTTGGGCACTGAAGCTTTCTTT. It yields the protein CASYAQGLGTEAFF.

This clone was recorded once. The chain carries TRBV5-5 and TRBJ1-6, with D possibly being TRBD1 (6 bases). Per germline, CDR1 SGHKS and CDR2 YYEKEE (reference sequence). The CDR3 length is 15 residues. V was pared by 4 bases and J by 4 bases, with 12 bases between. Written as DNA, the CDR3 is TGTGCCAGCAGCCTCATACAGGGTTATAATTCACCCCTCCACTTT. This translates into CASSLIQGYNSPLHF.

CDR3 amino acids: CASSLVPGQGAVAKNIQYF. For the CDR3, the DNA is TGTGCCAGCAGCTTAGTACCTGGACAGGGGGCGGTAGCCAAAAACATTCAGTACTTC. V usage is TRBV7-2 and J usage is TRBJ2-4, with 11 positions matching TRBD1. This CDR3 has 19 amino acids. CDR1 is SGHTA, CDR2 FQGNSA, per germline. J gave up 0 bases and V 1 base, and 8 bases lay outside the gene matches.

The chain joins TRBV6-5 to TRBJ1-1; D unclear. Germline CDR1 and CDR2: MNHEY and SVGAGI. V gave up 2 bases and J gave up 4 bases, with 8 bases separating them. The CDR3 totals 13 residues. DNA of the CDR3: TGTGCCAGCAGTTACCAGACCAGCACTGAAGCTTTCTTT. It yields the protein CASSYQTSTEAFF.